This is a list of T cell receptor beta chains from one sample in a study of human T cells and chemical hapten exposure. Each CDR3 protein is one row after TCRdb ran MiXCR on the RACE reads. The table records about 40,000 distinct CDR3 sequences, about 3.5% of them present only once. Sample: whole blood, taken in connection with sensitization to the hapten diphenylcyclopropenone (DPC). These receptors were obtained from a man aged 40-55 years with alopecia areata. Some clones in this sample may be carry-over from other donors' samples. Both conserved end residues are part of each CDR3. Fields, in order: V gene, D gene, J gene, clone size, CDR3 protein, CDR3 DNA. D genes are given only for firm matches. Where a row states a size, it is once, few, many or the class of an expanded clone; other rows omit it.

TRBV7-2	-	TRBJ2-7	many	CASSLGAGPPYEQYF	TGTGCCAGCAGCTTAGGTGCCGGGCCGCCCTACGAGCAGTACTTC
TRBV7-2	TRBD1	TRBJ1-5	few	CASSSTGLQPQHF	TGTGCCAGCAGCTCGACAGGGCTTCAGCCCCAGCATTTT
TRBV10-2	-	TRBJ2-3	many	CASAGDLSTDTQYF	TGCGCCAGCGCAGGGGACTTGAGCACAGATACGCAGTATTTT
TRBV29-1	TRBD2	TRBJ2-1	many	CSVGASGAGEQFF	TGCAGCGTTGGGGCTAGCGGGGCTGGGGAGCAGTTCTTC
TRBV19	TRBD2	TRBJ2-1	many	CASSIDRGRAYNEQFF	TGTGCCAGTAGTATAGATCGCGGGAGGGCCTACAATGAGCAGTTCTTC
TRBV6-4	-	TRBJ2-3	many	CASKRGEGEGDTQYF	TGTGCCAGCAAGAGGGGGGAGGGAGAAGGAGATACGCAGTATTTT
TRBV19	TRBD1	TRBJ2-1	-	CASMVNMGTGYNEQFF	TGTGCCAGTATGGTAAATATGGGGACAGGATACAATGAGCAGTTCTTC
TRBV12-3/TRBV12-4	-	TRBJ2-1	many	CASRGPTYNEQFF	TGTGCCAGCAGAGGACCAACCTACAATGAGCAGTTCTTC
TRBV7-8	-	TRBJ1-6	many	CASSSGRPYNSPLHF	TGTGCCAGCAGCTCAGGGAGACCATATAATTCACCCCTCCACTTT
TRBV7-9	-	TRBJ2-2	many	CASSKTETGELFF	TGTGCCAGCAGCAAGACAGAAACCGGGGAGCTGTTTTTT
TRBV16	-	TRBJ1-1	many	CASSQSRQATAFF	TGTGCCAGCAGCCAATCTCGGCAGGCGACGGCTTTCTTT
TRBV5-4	TRBD1	TRBJ1-1	many	CASTELPRQGRSTEAFF	TGTGCCAGCACCGAACTACCTCGACAGGGGAGAAGCACTGAAGCTTTCTTT
TRBV29-1	TRBD2	TRBJ2-3	many	CSVQSGTSGRSGTQYF	TGCAGCGTCCAATCCGGGACTAGCGGGAGGTCGGGTACGCAGTATTTT
TRBV6-5	TRBD1	TRBJ1-1	many	CASRTGPMNTEAFF	TGTGCCAGCAGGACAGGGCCAATGAACACTGAAGCTTTCTTT
TRBV20-1	-	TRBJ2-4	many	CSARDNGRSKNIQYF	TGCAGTGCTAGAGATAATGGGAGATCAAAAAACATTCAGTACTTC
TRBV9	TRBD1	TRBJ1-5	many	CASSPGTGGNNQPQHF	TGTGCCAGCAGCCCAGGGACAGGGGGCAACAATCAGCCCCAGCATTTT
TRBV20-1	-	TRBJ2-7	many	CSAKLRNHYEQYF	TGCAGTGCAAAACTCCGGAACCACTACGAGCAGTACTTC
TRBV5-1	-	TRBJ2-3	many	CASSPQAGTTDTQYF	TGCGCCAGCAGCCCCCAGGCAGGGACCACAGATACGCAGTATTTT
TRBV5-6	-	TRBJ1-1	-	CASSLGGQANTEAFF	TGTGCCAGCAGCTTGGGAGGGCAGGCGAACACTGAAGCTTTCTTT